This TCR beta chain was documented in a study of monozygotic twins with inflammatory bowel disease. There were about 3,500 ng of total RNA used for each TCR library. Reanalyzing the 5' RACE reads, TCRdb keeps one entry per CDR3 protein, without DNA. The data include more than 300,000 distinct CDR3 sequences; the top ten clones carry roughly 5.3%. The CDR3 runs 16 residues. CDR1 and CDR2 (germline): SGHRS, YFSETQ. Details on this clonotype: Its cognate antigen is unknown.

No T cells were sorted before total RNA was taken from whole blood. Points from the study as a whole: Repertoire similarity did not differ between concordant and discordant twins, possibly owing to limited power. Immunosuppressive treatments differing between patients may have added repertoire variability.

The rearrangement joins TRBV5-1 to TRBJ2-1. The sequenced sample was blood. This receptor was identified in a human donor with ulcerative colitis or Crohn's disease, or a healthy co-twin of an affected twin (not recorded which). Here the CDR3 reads CASSLAGLSSYNEQFF.